A single sample gave rise to the 5 T cell receptor beta chains below, sequenced in a study of cytomegalovirus exposure and HLA in healthy donors (dated by TCRdb to about 2017). The library came from the immunoSEQ multiplex PCR assay. A mixture of 60 forward primers for TCR Vbeta segments and 13 reverse primers for TCR Jbeta segments was used in the multiplex PCR. What TCRdb holds here is the immuneACCESS table cut down to in-frame rearrangements. Part of the clones is not present; checked against another copy, under half of the missing clones reflect an unresolved V gene, and the others are unexplained. Present in this sample are tens of thousands of clones, around 71% of which were seen just once. Of the sample, 2.1% is held by the ten largest clones. Sequencing used PBMCs. The receptor set was obtained from a young man in good health and CMV-seronegative.

This chain joins TRBV25-1 and TRBJ1-4, with TRBD1 identical over 7 bases. The CDR3 consists of 16 residues. With V trimmed by 2 bases and J by 4 bases, 7 bases remained unmatched. The germline CDR1 and CDR2 sequences are MGHDK and SYGVNS. The CDR3 region is CASSETGAGLNEKLFF. The DNA for the CDR3 is TGTGCCAGCAGTGAAACAGGGGCCGGCCTTAATGAAAAACTGTTTTTT.

CDR3 in amino acids: CASSRLVNSYEQYF. DNA for the CDR3: TGTGCCAGCAGCCGACTAGTTAACTCCTACGAGCAGTACTTC. The chain carries TRBV7-2 and TRBJ2-7; perhaps TRBD2 as D (6 bases). The germline gives CDR1 SGHTA, CDR2 FQGNSA. CDR3 size: 14 residues. V lost 5 bases and J 0 bases, leaving 11 bases between the germline ends.

This clone was seen only a few times. The V gene is TRBV14, the J gene TRBJ1-2; 9 positions agree with TRBD1. CDR1 is SGHDN, CDR2 FVKESK, per germline. Unmatched junction bases numbered 11, after V lost 4 bases and J lost 8 bases. This CDR3 contains 15 residues. CDR3 bases: TGTGCCAGCAGCCCCGGGGACAGGGTAAATAGCGGCTACACCTTC. Translation: CASSPGDRVNSGYTF. The full variable domain, its missing parts supplied by reference TRBV14 and TRBJ1-2, is EAGVTQFPSHSVIEKGQTVTLRCDPISGHDNLYWYRRVMGKEIKFLLHFVKESKQDESGMPNNRFLAERTGGTYSTLKVQPAELEDSGVYFCASSPGDRVNSGYTFGSGTRLTVV.

The chain couples TRBV10-3 to TRBJ2-3; 7 bases line up with TRBD1. CDR1 ENHRY and CDR2 SYGVKD come from the germline V gene. Trimming cost V 0 bases and J 6 bases; bases outside gene matches: 6. This CDR3 has 15 amino acids. CDR3 in amino acids: CAISESTGVGDTQYF. Here the CDR3 DNA reads TGTGCCATCAGTGAGTCAACAGGGGTAGGGGATACGCAGTATTTT.

This clone has only a few counts. The gene calls are TRBV6-6 and TRBJ2-7; D is perhaps TRBD2 (6 bases). Germline CDR1 is MNHNY and CDR2 is SVGAGI (reference sequence). Trimming pared 6 bases from V and 6 bases from J, leaving 6 bases between. This CDR3 is 10 amino acids long. CDR3 residues: CASRGGEQYF. DNA for the CDR3: TGTGCCAGCAGGGGGGGCGAGCAGTACTTC.